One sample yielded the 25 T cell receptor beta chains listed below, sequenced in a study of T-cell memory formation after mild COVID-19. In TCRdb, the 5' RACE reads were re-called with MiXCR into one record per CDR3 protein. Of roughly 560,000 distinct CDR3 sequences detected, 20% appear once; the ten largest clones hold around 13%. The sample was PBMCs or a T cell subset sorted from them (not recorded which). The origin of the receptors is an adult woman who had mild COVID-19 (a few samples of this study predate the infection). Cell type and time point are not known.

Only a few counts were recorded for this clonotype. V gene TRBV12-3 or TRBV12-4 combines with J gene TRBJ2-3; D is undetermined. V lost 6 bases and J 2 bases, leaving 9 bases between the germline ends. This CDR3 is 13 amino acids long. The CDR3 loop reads CASRFDITDTQYF. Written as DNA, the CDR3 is TGTGCCAGCAGATTTGACATCACAGATACGCAGTATTTT.

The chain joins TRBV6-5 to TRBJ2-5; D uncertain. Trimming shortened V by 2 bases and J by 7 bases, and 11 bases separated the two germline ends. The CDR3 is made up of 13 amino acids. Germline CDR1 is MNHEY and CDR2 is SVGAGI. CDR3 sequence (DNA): TGTGCCAGCAGTTACCGTGGGTTGGGGACCCAGTACTTC. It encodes CASSYRGLGTQYF.

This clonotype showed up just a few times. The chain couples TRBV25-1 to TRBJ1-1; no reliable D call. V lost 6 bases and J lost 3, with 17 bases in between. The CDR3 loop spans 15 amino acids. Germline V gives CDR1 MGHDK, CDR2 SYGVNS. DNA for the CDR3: TGTGCCAGCAGAGGCCAGGAGGTTGGGGACACTGAAGCTTTCTTT. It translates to CASRGQEVGDTEAFF.

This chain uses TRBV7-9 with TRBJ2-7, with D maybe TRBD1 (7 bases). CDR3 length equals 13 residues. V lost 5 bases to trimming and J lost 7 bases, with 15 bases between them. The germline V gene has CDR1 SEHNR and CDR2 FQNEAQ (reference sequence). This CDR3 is CASSAGTVWEQYF. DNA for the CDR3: TGTGCCAGCAGCGCGGGGACAGTTTGGGAGCAGTACTTC.

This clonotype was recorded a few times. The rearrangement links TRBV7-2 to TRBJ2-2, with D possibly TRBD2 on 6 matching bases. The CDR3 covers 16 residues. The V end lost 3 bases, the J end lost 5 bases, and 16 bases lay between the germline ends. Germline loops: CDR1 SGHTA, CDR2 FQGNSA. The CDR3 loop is CASSFAAGAGTGELFF. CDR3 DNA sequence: TGTGCCAGCAGCTTTGCGGCGGGCGCGGGAACCGGGGAGCTGTTTTTT.

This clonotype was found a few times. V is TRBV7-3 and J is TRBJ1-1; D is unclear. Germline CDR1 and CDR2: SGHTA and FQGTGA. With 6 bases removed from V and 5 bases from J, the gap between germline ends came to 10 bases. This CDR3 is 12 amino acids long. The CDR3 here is CASRLGLTEAFF. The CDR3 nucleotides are TGTGCCAGCAGACTTGGGTTGACTGAAGCTTTCTTT.

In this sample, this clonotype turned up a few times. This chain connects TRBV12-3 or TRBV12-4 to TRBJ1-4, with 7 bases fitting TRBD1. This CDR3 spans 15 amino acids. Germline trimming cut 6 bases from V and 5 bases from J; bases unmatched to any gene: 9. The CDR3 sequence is CASSPRQGRNEKLFF. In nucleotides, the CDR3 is TGTGCCAGCAGCCCCCGACAGGGTCGAAATGAAAAACTGTTTTTT.

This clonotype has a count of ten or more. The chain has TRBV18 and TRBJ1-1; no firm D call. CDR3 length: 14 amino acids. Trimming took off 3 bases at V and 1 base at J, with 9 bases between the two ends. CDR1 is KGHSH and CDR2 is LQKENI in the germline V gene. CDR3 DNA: TGTGCCAGCTCACCCGGACGGACGAACACTGAAGCTTTCTTT. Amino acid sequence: CASSPGRTNTEAFF.

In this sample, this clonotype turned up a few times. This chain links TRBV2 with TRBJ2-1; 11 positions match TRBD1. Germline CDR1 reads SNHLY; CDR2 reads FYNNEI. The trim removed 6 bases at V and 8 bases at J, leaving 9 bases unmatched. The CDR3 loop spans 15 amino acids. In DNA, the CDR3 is TGTGCCAGCAGGGACGGACAGGGGGCAGGGGATGAGCAGTTCTTC. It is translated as CASRDGQGAGDEQFF.

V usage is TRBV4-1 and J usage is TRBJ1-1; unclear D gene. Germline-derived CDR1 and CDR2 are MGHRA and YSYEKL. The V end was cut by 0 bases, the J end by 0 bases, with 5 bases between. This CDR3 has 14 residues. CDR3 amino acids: CASSQDGMNTEAFF. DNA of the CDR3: TGCGCCAGCAGCCAAGACGGGATGAACACTGAAGCTTTCTTT.

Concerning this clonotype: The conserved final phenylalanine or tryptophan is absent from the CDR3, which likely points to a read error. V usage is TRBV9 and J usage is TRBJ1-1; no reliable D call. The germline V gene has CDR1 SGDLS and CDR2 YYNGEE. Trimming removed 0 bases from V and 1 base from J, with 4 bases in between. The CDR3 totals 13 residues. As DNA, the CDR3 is TGTGCCAGCAGCGTAGAGGCGAACACTGAAGCTTTCTAT. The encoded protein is CASSVEANTEAFY.

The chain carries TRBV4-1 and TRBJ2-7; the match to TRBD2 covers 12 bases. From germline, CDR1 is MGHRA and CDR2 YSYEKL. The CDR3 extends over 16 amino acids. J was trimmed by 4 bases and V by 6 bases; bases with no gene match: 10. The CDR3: CASRSLVGTSGYEQYF. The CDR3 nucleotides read TGCGCCAGCAGAAGTTTGGTAGGGACTAGCGGGTACGAGCAGTACTTC.

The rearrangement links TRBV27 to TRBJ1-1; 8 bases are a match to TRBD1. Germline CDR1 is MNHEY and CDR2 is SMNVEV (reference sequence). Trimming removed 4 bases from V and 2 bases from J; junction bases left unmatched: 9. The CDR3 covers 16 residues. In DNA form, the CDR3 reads TGTGCCAGCAGTTCCCTCAGGACAGGGTTTAACACTGAAGCTTTCTTT. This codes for CASSSLRTGFNTEAFF.

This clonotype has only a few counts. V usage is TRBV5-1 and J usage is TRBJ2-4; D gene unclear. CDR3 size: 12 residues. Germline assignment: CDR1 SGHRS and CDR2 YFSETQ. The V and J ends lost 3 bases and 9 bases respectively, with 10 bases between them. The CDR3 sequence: CASSSPPGIQYF. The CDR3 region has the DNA TGCGCCAGCAGCTCCCCCCCGGGCATTCAGTACTTC.

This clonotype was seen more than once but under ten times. DNA for the CDR3: TGCGCCAGCAGCTTGGCCGGTCAACGGGACCCCTACAATGAGCAGTTCTTC. Translated: CASSLAGQRDPYNEQFF. This chain joins TRBV5-1 and TRBJ2-1, with D perhaps TRBD1 or TRBD2 (5 bases each). The CDR3 contains 17 residues. V was cut by 0 bases and J by 2 bases, with 15 bases left in between. Germline V lookup: CDR1 SGHRS, CDR2 YFSETQ. The variable domain in full, completed from reference TRBV5-1 and TRBJ2-1, reads KAGVTQTPRYLIKTRGQQVTLSCSPISGHRSVSWYQQTPGQGLQFLFEYFSETQRNKGNFPGRFSGRQFSNSRSEMNVSTLELGDSALYLCASSLAGQRDPYNEQFFGPGTRLTVL.

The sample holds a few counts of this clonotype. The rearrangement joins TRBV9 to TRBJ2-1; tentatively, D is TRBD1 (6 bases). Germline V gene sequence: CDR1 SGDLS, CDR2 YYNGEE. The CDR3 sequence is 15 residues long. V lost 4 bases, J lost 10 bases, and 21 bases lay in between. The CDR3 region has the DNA TGTGCCAGCAGCCTACGACAGGCCCCTTGGGACGAGCAGTTCTTC. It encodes CASSLRQAPWDEQFF.

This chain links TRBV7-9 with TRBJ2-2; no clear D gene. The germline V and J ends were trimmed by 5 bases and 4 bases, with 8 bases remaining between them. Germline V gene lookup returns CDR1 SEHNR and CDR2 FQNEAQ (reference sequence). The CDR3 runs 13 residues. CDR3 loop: CASSLTPTGELFF. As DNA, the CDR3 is TGTGCCAGCAGCCTGACACCCACCGGGGAGCTGTTTTTT.

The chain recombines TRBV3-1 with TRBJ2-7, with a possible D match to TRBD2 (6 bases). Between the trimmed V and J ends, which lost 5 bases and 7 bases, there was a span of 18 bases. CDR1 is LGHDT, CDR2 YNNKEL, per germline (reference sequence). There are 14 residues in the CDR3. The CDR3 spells CASSAVGGPGEQYF. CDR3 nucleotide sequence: TGTGCCAGCAGCGCCGTGGGGGGACCGGGGGAGCAGTACTTC.

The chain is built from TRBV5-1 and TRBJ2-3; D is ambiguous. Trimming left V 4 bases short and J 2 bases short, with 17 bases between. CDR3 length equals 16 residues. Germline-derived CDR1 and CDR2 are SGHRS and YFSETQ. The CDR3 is CASSLRVFSNTDTQYF. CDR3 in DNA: TGCGCCAGCAGCCTTAGGGTCTTTAGTAACACAGATACGCAGTATTTT.

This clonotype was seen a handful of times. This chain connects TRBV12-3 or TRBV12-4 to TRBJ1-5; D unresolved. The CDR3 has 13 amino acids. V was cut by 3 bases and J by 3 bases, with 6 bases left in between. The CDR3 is CASSLTHNQPQHF. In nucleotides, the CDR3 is TGTGCCAGCAGTTTGACACACAATCAGCCCCAGCATTTT.

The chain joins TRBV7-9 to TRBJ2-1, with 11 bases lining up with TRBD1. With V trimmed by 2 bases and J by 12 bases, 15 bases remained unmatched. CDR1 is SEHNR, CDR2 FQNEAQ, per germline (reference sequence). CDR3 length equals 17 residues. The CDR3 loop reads CASSLFGGQGGPVGQFF. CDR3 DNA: TGTGCCAGCAGCTTATTTGGGGGACAGGGGGGGCCCGTTGGGCAGTTCTTC.

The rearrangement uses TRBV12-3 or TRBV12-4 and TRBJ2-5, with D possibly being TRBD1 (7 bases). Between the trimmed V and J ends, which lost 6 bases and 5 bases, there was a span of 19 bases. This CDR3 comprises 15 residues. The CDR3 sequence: CASSPLRGRRETQYF. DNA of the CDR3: TGTGCCAGCAGCCCACTCAGGGGGAGGCGGGAGACCCAGTACTTC.

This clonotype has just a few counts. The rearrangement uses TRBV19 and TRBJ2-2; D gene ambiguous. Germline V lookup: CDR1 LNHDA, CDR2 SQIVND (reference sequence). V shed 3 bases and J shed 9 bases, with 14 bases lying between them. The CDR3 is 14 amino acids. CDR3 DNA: TGTGCCAGTAGTATTTCGAGGCAGTCCAGGGAGCTGTTTTTT. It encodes CASSISRQSRELFF.

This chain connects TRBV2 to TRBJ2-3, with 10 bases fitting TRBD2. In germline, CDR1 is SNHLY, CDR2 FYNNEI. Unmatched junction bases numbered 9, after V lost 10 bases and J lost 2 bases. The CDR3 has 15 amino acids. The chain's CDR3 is CANRYLAGDTDTQYF. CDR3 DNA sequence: TGTGCCAACCGTTACCTAGCGGGGGACACAGATACGCAGTATTTT. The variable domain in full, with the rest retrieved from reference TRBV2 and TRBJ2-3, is EPEVTQTPSHQVTQMGQEVILRCVPISNHLYFYWYRQILGQKVEFLVSFYNNEISEKSEIFDDQFSVERPDGSNFTLKIRSTKLEDSAMYFCANRYLAGDTDTQYFGPGTRLTVL.

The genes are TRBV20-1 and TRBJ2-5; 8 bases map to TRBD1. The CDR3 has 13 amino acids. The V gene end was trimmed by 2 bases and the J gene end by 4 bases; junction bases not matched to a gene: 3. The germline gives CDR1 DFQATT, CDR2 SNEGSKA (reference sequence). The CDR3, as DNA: TGCAGTGCTAGACAGGGGGCGCGAGAGACCCAGTACTTC. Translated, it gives CSARQGARETQYF.